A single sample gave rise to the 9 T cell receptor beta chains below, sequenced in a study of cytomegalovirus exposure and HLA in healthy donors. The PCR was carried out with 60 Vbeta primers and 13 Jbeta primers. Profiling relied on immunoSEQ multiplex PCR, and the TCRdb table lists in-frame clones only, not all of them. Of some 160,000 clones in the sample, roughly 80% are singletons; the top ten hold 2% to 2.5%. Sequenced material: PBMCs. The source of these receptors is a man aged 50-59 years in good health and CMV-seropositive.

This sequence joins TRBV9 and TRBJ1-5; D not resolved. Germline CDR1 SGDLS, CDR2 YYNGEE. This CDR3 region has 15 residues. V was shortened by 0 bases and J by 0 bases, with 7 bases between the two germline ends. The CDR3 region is CASSVGTTSNQPQHF. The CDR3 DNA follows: TGTGCCAGCAGCGTAGGGACTACTAGCAATCAGCCCCAGCATTTT.

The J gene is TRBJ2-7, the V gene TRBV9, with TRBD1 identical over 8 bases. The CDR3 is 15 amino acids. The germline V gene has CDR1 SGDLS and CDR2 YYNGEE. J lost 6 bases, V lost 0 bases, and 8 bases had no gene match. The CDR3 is CASSVGAGGPSEQYF. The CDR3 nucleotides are TGTGCCAGCAGCGTAGGTGCAGGGGGCCCTTCCGAGCAGTACTTC.

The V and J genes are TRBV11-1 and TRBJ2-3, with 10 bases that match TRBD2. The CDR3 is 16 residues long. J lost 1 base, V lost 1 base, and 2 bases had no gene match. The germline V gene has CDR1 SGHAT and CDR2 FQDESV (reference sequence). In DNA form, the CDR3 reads TGTGCCAGCAGCTTAGTCGGGACTAGCGGCACAGATACGCAGTATTTT. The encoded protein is CASSLVGTSGTDTQYF.

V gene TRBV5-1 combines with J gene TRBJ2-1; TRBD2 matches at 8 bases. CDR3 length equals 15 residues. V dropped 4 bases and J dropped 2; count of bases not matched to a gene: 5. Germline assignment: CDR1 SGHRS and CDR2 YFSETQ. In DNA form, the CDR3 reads TGCGCCAGCAGCCCGAACGGGGGGGCCTACAATGAGCAGTTCTTC. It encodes CASSPNGGAYNEQFF.

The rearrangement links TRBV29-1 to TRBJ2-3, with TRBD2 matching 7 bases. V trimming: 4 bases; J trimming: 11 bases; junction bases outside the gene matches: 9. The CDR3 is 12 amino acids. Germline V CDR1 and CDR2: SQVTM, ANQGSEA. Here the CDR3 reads CSVVHRWGGQYF. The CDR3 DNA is TGCAGCGTTGTCCACCGATGGGGGGGGCAGTATTTT.

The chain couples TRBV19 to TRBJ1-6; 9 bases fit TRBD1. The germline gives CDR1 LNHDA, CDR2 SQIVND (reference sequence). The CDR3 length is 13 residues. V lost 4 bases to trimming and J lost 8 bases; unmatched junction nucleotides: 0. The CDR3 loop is CASSRDRDSPLHF. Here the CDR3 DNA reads TGTGCCAGTAGTAGGGACAGGGATTCACCCCTCCACTTT.

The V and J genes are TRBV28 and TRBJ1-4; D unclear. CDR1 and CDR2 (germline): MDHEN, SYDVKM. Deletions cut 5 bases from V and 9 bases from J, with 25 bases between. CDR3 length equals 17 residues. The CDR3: CASSKMGDSVIMKKLFF. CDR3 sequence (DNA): TGTGCCAGCAGTAAGATGGGAGATTCGGTGATAATGAAAAAACTGTTTTTT.

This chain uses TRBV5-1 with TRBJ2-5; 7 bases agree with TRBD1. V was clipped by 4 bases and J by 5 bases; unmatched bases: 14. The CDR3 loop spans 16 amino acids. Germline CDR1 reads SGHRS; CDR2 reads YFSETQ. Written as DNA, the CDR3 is TGCGCCAGCAGCAAAAAACCGACAGGGTCGAAGGAGACCCAGTACTTC. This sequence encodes CASSKKPTGSKETQYF.

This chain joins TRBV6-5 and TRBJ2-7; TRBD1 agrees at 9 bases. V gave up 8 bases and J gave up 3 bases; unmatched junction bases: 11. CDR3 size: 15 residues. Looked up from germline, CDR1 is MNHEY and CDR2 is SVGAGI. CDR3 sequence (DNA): TGTGCCAGCTCGGACAGGGGCCCTCAACTCTACGAGCAGTACTTC. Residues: CASSDRGPQLYEQYF.